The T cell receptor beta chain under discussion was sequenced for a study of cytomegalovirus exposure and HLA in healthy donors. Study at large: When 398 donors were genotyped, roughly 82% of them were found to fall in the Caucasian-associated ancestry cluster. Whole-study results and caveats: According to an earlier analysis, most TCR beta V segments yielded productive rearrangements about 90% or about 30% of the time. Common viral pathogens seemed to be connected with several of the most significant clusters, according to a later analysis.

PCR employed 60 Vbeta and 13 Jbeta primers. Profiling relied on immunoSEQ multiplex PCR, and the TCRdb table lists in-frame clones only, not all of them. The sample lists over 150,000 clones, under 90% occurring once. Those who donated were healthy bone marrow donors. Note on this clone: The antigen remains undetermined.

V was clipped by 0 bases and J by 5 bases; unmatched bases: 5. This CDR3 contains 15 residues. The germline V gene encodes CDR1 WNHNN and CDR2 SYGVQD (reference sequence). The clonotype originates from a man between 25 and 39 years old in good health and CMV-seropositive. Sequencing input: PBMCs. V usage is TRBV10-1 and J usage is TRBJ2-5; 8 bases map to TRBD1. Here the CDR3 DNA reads TGCGCCAGCAGTGAGTCGATTCGGACAGGGGAGACCCAGTACTTC. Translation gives CASSESIRTGETQYF.